This T cell receptor (beta chain) was sequenced in a study of T cell clonality in common variable immunodeficiency. Study outcomes and limitations: Common variable immunodeficiency TCR beta sequences reportedly had fewer deletions and N-nucleotide insertions. Compared with controls, CVID subjects had fewer shared TCRbeta clones.

A few counts support this clone. What it binds is not known. Sequencing input was equivalent genomic DNA from CVID and controls. TCRdb's copy holds only in-frame clones and misses some; the assay was immunoSEQ multiplex PCR. There are around 30,000 clones in the sample, none observed a single time. The CVID group had under 16 females and 25 to 35 males, mean age roughly 40. This receptor was identified in a human donor with common variable immunodeficiency. The sample was peripheral blood mononuclear cells.

The sequenced part of the CDR3 DNA is TGCGCCAGCAGCGTGGAGAGGAGCACAGATACG. Translation: CASSVERSTDT. In full, the CDR3 is CASSVERSTDTQYF. The rearrangement joins TRBV5-1 to TRBJ2-3; no clear D. The CDR3 end lies 3 residues beyond the end of the read and is filled in from the germline J gene. There are 14 residues in the CDR3. V was trimmed by 4 bases and J by 0 bases, leaving 9 bases between them. The germline CDR1 and CDR2 sequences are SGHRS and YFSETQ.